This TCR beta chain was captured by sequencing in a study of regulatory T cells in long-lasting Graves disease. The study, taken as a whole, reports: No thyroid tissue was studied; the work used peripheral blood only.

Of note for this clonotype: Its matching antigen is unknown.

Assembly of TCR beta libraries relied on iRepertoire HTBI primers together with Arm-PCR of CDR3 regions. TCRdb independently ran MiXCR on the multiplex PCR reads; one entry per CDR3 protein. The repertoire holds about 660,000 distinct CDR3 sequences, with about 30% as singletons. Time point in this sample: persistent/refractory GD, antithyroid drugs over 5 years with positive TRAb. PBMCs were the source of the RNA used for TCR sequencing. EDTA tubes held Nine milliliters of peripheral blood from each patient. Material: peripheral blood mononuclear cells (PBMCs), obtained when the disease was refractory, from a patient treated with antithyroid drugs. The receptor's source is a female donor with Graves disease.

The DNA of the CDR3 is TGTGCCAGCAGTAGGTTCGGGACAGAGGACAATCAGCCCCAGCATTTT. Translation: CASSRFGTEDNQPQHF. The chain carries TRBV6-1 and TRBJ1-5; 7 nucleotides align to TRBD1. Germline CDR1 is MNHNS and CDR2 is SASEGT. This CDR3 is built from 16 residues. Trimming took 5 bases from V and 3 from J; bases not matched to a gene: 10.